What follows are 10 T cell receptor beta chains derived from one specimen sequenced in a study of beta chain features in type 1 diabetes. For these receptors, no antigen is known. Study results and limitations: There was a moderate but significant shortening of TCRB CDR3s in all four CD4+ subsets of Type 1 diabetes patients.

Reverse transcribing all isolated RNA meant expressed TCRB transcripts were sequenced. Repertoires were generated with immunoSEQ multiplex PCR, while TCRdb's copy carries only in-frame clones and drops some. The table has roughly 730,000 clones, 13% seen once. Sequences were obtained from naive CD4+ T cells from blood. These TCRs come from a young man with type 1 diabetes.

This clone was recorded a few times. The genes are TRBV10-1 and TRBJ2-3; no reliable D call. Germline V gives CDR1 WNHNN, CDR2 SYGVQD (reference sequence). There are 8 residues in the CDR3. CDR3 sequence (DNA): TGCGTAAGGGATACGCAGTATTTT. Translation gives CVRDTQYF.

The chain has TRBV11-2 and TRBJ1-1; D is perhaps TRBD1 (6 bases). Germline CDR1 reads SGHAT; CDR2 reads FQNNGV. The germline V and J ends were trimmed by 4 bases and 1 base, with 10 bases remaining between them. The length of the CDR3 is 14 residues. CDR3 residues: CASSSGQANTEAFF. The CDR3 region has the DNA TGTGCCAGCAGCTCGGGACAAGCGAACACTGAAGCTTTCTTT.

This chain joins TRBV15 and TRBJ1-5; D ambiguous. Deletions cut 5 bases from V and 4 bases from J, with 6 bases between. The length of the CDR3 is 12 residues. The germline V gene encodes CDR1 LNHNV and CDR2 YYDKDF (reference sequence). CDR3 sequence (DNA): TGTGCCACCAGCCCCGGTAATCAGCCCCAGCATTTT. As protein: CATSPGNQPQHF.

This chain joins TRBV6-5 and TRBJ2-6; D remains unclear. The CDR3 spans 16 residues. Germline CDR1 MNHEY, CDR2 SVGAGI. Trimming removed 3 bases from V and 0 bases from J, with 9 bases in between. CDR3 protein: CASSYSWNSGANVLTF. The CDR3 region has the DNA TGTGCCAGCAGTTATTCCTGGAACTCTGGGGCCAACGTCCTGACTTTC.

As regards this clone: In the same sample, other DNA sequences code for this CDR3. The genes are TRBV18 and TRBJ1-1; 9 nucleotides match TRBD1. This CDR3 is 15 amino acids long. Germline V gene lookup returns CDR1 KGHSH and CDR2 LQKENI. J lost 4 bases, V lost 3 bases, and 6 bases had no gene match. CDR3 nucleotide sequence: TGTGCCAGCTCACCGCCGGGACAGGGTGGCACTGAAGCTTTCTTT. Protein product: CASSPPGQGGTEAFF.

The chain carries TRBV27 and TRBJ2-3, with 9 bases that match TRBD1. Germline CDR1 MNHEY, CDR2 SMNVEV (reference sequence). The CDR3 runs to 16 residues. The J segment lost 6 bases and the V segment lost 6 bases, leaving 13 bases of the junction unmatched. The CDR3 sequence: CASSSRTGAPSDTQYF. The CDR3 DNA sequence: TGTGCCAGCAGCTCCAGGACAGGGGCACCTAGTGATACGCAGTATTTT.

The rearrangement uses TRBV10-3 and TRBJ2-2, with 7 bases that match TRBD1. Trimming removed 6 bases from V and 1 base from J; junction bases left unmatched: 2. This CDR3 has 14 residues. Germline values: CDR1 ENHRY, CDR2 SYGVKD. In DNA form, the CDR3 reads TGTGCCATCAGCGGGACAGAGAACACCGGGGAGCTGTTTTTT. As protein: CAISGTENTGELFF.

Only a few counts were recorded for this clone. This chain connects TRBV6-5 to TRBJ2-1; 8 bases are shared with TRBD2. CDR3 length: 15 amino acids. After removal of 7 bases from V and 8 bases from J, the junction contained 13 bases not matched to a gene. Germline assignment: CDR1 MNHEY and CDR2 SVGAGI. As DNA, the CDR3 is TGTGCCAGCACCTCCCGGGGCGGGGGGAGGCATGAGCAGTTCTTC. Its protein is CASTSRGGGRHEQFF.

This chain uses TRBV10-3 with TRBJ2-5, with D possibly being TRBD1 (5 bases). Germline CDR1 ENHRY, CDR2 SYGVKD. The CDR3 is 13 amino acids. The V end was cut by 5 bases, the J end by 3 bases, with 10 bases between. The CDR3 sequence: CAISPGQKETQYF. The DNA of the CDR3 is TGTGCCATCAGTCCCGGACAAAAAGAGACCCAGTACTTC.

The V and J genes are TRBV6-1 and TRBJ2-7; weak D call: TRBD1 (7 bases). The CDR3 runs to 15 residues. V gave up 1 base and J gave up 2 bases, with 12 bases separating them. Germline loops: CDR1 MNHNS, CDR2 SASEGT. CDR3 residues: CASSEGQGGPYEQYF. The DNA for the CDR3 is TGTGCCAGCAGTGAAGGCCAGGGGGGCCCCTACGAGCAGTACTTC.